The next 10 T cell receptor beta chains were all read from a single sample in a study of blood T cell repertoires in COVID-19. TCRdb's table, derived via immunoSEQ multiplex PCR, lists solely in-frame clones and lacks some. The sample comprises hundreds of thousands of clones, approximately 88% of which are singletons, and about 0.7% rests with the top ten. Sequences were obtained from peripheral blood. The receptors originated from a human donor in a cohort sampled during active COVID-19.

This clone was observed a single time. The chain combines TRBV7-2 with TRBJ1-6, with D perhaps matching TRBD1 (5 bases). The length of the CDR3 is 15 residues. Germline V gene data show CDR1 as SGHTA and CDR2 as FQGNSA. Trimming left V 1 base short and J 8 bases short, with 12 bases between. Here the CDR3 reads CASSLEAGWDSPLHF. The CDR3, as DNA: TGTGCCAGCAGCTTAGAGGCAGGGTGGGATTCACCCCTCCACTTT.

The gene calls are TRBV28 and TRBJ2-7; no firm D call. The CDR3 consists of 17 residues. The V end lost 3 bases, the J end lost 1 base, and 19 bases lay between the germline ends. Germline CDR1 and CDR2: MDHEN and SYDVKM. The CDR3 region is CASSFSLGRPSSYEQYF. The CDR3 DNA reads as TGTGCCAGCAGTTTTTCCTTGGGCAGGCCCTCGTCCTACGAGCAGTACTTC.

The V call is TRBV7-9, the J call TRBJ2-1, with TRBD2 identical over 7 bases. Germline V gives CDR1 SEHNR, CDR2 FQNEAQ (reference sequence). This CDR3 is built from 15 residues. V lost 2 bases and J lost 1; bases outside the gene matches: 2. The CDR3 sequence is CASSLRGVSYNEQFF. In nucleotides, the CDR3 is TGTGCCAGCAGCTTACGGGGGGTGTCCTACAATGAGCAGTTCTTC.

Here the CDR3 DNA reads TGTGCCAGCAGTTTCCTGTCCGGGTACGAGCAGTACTTC. The encoded protein is CASSFLSGYEQYF. This chain joins TRBV2 and TRBJ2-7; no firm D call. The CDR3 is made up of 13 amino acids. Between the trimmed V and J ends, which lost 5 bases and 4 bases, there was a span of 12 bases. Germline V lookup: CDR1 SNHLY, CDR2 FYNNEI.

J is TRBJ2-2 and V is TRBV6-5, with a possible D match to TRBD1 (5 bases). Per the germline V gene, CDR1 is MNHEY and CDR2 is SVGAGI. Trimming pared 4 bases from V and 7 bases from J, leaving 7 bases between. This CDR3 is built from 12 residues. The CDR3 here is CASSLGVGELFF. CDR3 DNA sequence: TGTGCCAGCAGTTTAGGGGTCGGGGAGCTGTTTTTT.

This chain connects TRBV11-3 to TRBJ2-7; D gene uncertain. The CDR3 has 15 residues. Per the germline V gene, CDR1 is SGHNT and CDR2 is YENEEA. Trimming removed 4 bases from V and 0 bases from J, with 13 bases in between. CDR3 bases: TGTGCCAGCAGCTCCCCCCAGGTGAACTCCTACGAGCAGTACTTC. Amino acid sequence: CASSSPQVNSYEQYF.

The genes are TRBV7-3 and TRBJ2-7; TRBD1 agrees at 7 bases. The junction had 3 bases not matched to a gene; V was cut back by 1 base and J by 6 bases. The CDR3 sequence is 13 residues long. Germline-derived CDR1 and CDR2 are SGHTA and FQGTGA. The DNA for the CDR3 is TGTGCCAGCAGCTTAAACCCAGGGGGCGAGCAGTACTTC. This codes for CASSLNPGGEQYF.

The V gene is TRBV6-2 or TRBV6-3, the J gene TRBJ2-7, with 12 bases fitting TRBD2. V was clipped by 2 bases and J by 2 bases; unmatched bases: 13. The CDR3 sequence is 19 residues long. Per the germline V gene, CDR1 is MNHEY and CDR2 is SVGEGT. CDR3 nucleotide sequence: TGTGCCAGCAGTTACATCCTCGGACTAGCGGGGCCTCATACCTACGAGCAGTACTTC. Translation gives CASSYILGLAGPHTYEQYF.

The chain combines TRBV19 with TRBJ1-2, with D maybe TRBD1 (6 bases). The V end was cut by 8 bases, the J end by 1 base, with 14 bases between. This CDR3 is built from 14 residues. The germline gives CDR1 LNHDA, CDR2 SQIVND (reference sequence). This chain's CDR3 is CASGDIFSNYGYTF. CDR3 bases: TGTGCCAGTGGGGACATTTTTAGTAACTATGGCTACACCTTC.

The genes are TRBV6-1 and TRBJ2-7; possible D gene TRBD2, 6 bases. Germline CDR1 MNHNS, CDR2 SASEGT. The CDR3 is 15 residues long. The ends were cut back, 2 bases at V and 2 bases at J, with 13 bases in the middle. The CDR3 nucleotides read TGTGCCAGCAGTGAATCCGGGGGTGGGGCCTACGAGCAGTACTTC. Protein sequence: CASSESGGGAYEQYF.